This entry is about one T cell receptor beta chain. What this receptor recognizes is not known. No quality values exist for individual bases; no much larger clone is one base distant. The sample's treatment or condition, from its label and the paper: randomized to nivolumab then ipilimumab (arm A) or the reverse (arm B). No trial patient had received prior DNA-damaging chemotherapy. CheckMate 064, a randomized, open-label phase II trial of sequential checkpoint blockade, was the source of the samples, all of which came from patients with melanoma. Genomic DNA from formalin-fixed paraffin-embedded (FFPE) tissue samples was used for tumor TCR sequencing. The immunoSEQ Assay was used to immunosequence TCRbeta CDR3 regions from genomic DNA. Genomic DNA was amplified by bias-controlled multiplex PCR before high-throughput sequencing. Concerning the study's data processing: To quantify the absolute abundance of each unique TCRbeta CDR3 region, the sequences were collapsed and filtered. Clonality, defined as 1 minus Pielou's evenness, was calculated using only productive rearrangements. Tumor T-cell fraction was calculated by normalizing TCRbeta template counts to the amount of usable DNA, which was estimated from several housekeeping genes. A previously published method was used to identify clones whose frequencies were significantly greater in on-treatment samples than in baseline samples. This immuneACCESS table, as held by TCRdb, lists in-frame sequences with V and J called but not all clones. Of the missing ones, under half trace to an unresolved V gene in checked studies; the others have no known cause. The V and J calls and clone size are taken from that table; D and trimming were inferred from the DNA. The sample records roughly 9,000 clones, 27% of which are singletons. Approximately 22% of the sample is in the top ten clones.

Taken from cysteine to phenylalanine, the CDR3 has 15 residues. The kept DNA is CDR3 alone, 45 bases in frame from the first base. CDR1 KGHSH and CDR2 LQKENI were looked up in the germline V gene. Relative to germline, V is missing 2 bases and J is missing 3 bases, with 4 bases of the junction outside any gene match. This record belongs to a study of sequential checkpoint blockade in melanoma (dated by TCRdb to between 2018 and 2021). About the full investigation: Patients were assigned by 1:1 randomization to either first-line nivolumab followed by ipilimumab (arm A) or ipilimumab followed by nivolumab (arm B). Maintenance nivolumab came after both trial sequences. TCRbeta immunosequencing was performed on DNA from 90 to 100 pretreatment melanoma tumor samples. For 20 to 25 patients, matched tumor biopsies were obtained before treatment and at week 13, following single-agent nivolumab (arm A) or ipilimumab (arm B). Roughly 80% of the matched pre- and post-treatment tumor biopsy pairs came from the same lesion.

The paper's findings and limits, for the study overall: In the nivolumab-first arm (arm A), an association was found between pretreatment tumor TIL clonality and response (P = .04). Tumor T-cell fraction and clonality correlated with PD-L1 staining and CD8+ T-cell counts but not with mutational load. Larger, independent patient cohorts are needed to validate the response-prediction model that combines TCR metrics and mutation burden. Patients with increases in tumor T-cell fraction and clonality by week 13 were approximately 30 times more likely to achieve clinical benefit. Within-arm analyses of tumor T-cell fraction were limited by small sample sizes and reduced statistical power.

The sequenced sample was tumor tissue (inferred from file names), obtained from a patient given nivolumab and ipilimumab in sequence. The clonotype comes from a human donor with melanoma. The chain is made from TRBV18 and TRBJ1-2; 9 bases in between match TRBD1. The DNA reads TGTGCCAGCTCACCAGCGGACAGGGGATACTATGGCTACACCTTC. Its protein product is CASSPADRGYYGYTF.